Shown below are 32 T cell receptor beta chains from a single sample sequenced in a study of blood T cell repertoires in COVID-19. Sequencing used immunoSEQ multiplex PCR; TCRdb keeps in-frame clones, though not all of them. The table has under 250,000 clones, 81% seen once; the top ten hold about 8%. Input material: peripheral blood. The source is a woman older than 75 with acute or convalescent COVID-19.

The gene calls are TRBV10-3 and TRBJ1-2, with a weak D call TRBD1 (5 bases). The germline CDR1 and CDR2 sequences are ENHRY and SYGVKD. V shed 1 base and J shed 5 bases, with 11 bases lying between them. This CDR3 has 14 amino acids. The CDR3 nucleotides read TGTGCCATCAGTGAGTTGGAGACAGCTTATGGCTACACCTTC. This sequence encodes CAISELETAYGYTF.

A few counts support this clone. The DNA of the CDR3 is TGTGCCAGCAGCTTAGGAGACAGGGACTGGAACAATGAGCAGTTCTTC. It is translated as CASSLGDRDWNNEQFF. The J gene is TRBJ2-1, the V gene TRBV7-3, with a weak D call TRBD1 (7 bases). The germline V gene has CDR1 SGHTA and CDR2 FQGTGA. V shed 2 bases and J shed 5 bases, with 16 bases lying between them. This CDR3 spans 16 amino acids.

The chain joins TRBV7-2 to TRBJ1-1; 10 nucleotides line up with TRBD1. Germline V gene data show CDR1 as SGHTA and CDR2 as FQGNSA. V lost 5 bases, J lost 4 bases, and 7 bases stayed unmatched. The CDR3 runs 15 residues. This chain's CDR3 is CASSTQTGGVTEAFF. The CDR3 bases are TGTGCCAGCAGCACTCAGACAGGGGGCGTCACTGAAGCTTTCTTT.

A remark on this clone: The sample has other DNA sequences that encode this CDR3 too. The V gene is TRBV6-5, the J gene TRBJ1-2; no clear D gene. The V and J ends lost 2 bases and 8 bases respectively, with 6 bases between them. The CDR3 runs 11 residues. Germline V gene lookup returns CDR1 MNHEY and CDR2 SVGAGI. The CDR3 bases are TGTGCCAGCAGTTACGAGGGAGGCTACACCTTC. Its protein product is CASSYEGGYTF.

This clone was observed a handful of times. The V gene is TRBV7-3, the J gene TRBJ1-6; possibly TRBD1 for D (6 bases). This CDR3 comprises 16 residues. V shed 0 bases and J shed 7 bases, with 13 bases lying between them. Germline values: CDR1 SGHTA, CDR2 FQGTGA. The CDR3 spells CASSLTAGAENSPLHF. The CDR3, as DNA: TGTGCCAGCAGCTTAACCGCAGGGGCGGAGAATTCACCCCTCCACTTT.

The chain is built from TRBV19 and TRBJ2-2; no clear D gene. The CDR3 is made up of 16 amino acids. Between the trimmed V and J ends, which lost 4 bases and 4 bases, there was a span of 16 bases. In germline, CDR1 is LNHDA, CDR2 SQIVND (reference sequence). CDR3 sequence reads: CASSTPPWASTGELFF. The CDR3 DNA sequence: TGTGCCAGTAGTACCCCCCCCTGGGCCAGCACCGGGGAGCTGTTTTTT. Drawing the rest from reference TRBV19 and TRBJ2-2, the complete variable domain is DGGITQSPKYLFRKEGQNVTLSCEQNLNHDAMYWYRQDPGQGLRLIYYSQIVNDFQKGDIAEGYSVSREKKESFPLTVTSAQKNPTAFYLCASSTPPWASTGELFFGEGSRLTVL.

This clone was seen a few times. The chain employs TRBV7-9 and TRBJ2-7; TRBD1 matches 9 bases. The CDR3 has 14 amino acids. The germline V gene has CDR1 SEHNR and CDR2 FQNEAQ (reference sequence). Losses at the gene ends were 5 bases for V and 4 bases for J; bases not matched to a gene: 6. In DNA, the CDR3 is TGTGCCAGCAGCCCCCGGGACAGGGTTTACGAGCAGTACTTC. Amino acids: CASSPRDRVYEQYF.

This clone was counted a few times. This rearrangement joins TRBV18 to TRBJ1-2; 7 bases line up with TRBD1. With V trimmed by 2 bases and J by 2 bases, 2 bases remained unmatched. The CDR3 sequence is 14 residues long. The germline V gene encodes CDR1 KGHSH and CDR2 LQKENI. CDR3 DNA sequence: TGTGCCAGCTCACCAGAGGGGGCGAACTATGGCTACACCTTC. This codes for CASSPEGANYGYTF.

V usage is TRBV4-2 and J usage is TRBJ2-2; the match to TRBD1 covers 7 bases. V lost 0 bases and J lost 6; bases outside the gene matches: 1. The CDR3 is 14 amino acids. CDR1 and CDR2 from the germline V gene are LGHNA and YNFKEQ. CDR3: CASSQERGPGELFF. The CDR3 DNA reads TGTGCCAGCAGCCAAGAGAGGGGGCCCGGGGAGCTGTTTTTT.

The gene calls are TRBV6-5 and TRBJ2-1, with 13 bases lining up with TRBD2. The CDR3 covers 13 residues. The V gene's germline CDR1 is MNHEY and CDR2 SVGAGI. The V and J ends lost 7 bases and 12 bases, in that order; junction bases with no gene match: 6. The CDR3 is CASTGLAGVGQFF. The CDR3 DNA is TGTGCCAGCACCGGACTAGCGGGGGTCGGGCAGTTCTTC.

CDR3 loop: CASRGLAGYEQYF. DNA for the CDR3: TGTGCCAGCAGGGGACTAGCGGGATACGAGCAGTACTTC. The rearrangement uses TRBV7-9 and TRBJ2-7; 13 positions match TRBD2. CDR1 is SEHNR, CDR2 FQNEAQ, per germline (reference sequence). V was pared by 6 bases and J by 4 bases, with 0 bases of the junction left unmatched. The CDR3 is made up of 13 amino acids. Based on the CDR3 plus reference TRBV7-9 and TRBJ2-7, the full variable domain is DTGVSQNPRHKITKRGQNVTFRCDPISEHNRLYWYRQTLGQGPEFLTYFQNEAQLEKSRLLSDRFSAERPKGSFSTLEIQRTEQGDSAMYLCASRGLAGYEQYFGPGTRLTVT.

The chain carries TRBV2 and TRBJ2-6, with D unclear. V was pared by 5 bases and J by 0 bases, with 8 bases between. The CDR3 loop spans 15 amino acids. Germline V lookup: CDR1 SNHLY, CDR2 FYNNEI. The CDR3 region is CASSLRSSGANVLTF. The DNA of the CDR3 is TGTGCCAGCAGTCTCCGGAGCTCTGGGGCCAACGTCCTGACTTTC.

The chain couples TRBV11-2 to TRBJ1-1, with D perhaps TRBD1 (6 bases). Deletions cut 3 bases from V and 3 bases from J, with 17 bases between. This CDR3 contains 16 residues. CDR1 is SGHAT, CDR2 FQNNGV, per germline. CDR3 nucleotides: TGTGCCAGCAGCTTGCGGACAGTTGGTGTGGACACTGAAGCTTTCTTT. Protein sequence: CASSLRTVGVDTEAFF.

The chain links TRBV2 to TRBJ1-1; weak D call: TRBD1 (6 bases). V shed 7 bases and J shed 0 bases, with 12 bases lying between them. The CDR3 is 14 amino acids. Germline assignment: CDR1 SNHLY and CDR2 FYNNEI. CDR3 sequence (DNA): TGTGCCAGCACCCAGACAGGAATGAACACTGAAGCTTTCTTT. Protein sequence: CASTQTGMNTEAFF.

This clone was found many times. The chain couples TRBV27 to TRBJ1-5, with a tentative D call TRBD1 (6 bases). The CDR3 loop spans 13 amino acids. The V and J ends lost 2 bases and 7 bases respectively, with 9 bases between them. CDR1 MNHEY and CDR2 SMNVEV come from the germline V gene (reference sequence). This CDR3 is CASSLGQKQPQHF. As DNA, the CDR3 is TGTGCCAGCAGTTTAGGACAGAAGCAGCCCCAGCATTTT.

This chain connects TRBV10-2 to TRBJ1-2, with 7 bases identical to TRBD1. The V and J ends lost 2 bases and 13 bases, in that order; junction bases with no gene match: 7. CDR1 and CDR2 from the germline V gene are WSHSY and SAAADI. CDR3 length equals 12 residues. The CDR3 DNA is TGCGCCAGCAGTGAGCTAGGACAGGCTTGCACCTTC. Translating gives CASSELGQACTF.

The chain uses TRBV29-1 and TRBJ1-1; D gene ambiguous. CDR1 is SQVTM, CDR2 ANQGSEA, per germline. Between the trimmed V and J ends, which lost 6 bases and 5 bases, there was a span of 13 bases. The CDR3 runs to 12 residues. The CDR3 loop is CSVLSGGTEAFF. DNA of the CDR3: TGCAGCGTCCTCTCCGGAGGTACTGAAGCTTTCTTT.

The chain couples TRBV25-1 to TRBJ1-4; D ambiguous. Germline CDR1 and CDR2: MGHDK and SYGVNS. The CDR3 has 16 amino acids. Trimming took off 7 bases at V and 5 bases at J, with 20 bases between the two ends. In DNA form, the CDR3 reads TGTGCCAGCACCCCACTCCCCGGGTTGGAAAATGAAAAACTGTTTTTT. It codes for CASTPLPGLENEKLFF.

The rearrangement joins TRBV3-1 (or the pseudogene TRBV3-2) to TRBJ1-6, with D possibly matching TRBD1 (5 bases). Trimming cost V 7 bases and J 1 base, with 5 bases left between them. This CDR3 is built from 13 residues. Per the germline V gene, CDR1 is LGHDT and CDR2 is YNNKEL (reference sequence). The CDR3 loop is CASTGSYNSPLHF. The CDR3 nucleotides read TGTGCCAGCACAGGGTCCTATAATTCACCCCTCCACTTT.

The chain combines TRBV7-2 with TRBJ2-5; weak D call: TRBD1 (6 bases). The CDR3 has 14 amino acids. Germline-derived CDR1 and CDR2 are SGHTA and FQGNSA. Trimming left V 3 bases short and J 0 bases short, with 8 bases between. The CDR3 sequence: CASSLGQHQETQYF. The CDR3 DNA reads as TGTGCCAGCAGCTTGGGACAACACCAAGAGACCCAGTACTTC.

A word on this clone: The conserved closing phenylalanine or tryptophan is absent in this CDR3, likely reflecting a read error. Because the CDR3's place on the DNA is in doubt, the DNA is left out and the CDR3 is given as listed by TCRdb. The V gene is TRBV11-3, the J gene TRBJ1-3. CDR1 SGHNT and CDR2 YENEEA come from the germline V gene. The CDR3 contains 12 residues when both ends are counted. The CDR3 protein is CASSLAPRRSRR.

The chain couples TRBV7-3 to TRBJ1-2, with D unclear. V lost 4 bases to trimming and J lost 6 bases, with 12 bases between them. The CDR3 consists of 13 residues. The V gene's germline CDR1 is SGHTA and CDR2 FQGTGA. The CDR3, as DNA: TGTGCCAGCAGCTCCTGGGAGGTGAATGGCTACACCTTC. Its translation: CASSSWEVNGYTF.

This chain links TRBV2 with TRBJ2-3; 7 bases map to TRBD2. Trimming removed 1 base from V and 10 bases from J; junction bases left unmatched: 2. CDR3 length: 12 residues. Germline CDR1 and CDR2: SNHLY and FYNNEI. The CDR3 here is CASSEGEGPQYF. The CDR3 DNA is TGTGCCAGCAGTGAAGGGGAGGGGCCGCAGTATTTT.

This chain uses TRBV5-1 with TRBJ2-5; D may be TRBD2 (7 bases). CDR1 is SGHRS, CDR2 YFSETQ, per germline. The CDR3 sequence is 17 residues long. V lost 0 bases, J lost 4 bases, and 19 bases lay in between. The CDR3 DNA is TGCGCCAGCAGCTTGGATCCGGGGGGCCCTTTTATAGAGACCCAGTACTTC. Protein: CASSLDPGGPFIETQYF.

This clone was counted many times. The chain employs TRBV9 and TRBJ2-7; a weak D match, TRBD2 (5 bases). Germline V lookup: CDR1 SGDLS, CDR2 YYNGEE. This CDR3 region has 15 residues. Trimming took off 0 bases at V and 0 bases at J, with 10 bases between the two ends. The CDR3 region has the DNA TGTGCCAGCAGCGTAGGTCAGGACTCCTCCTACGAGCAGTACTTC. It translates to CASSVGQDSSYEQYF.

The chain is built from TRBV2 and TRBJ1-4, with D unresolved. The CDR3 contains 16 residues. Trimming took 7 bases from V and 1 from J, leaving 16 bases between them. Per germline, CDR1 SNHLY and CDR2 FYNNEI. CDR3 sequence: CASTEGISLTNEKLFF. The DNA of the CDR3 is TGTGCCAGCACCGAGGGTATAAGTCTAACTAATGAAAAACTGTTTTTT.

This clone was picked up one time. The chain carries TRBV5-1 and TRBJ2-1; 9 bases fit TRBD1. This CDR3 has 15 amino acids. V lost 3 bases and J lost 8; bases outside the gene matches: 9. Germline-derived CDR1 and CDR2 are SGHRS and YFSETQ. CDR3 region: CASSYTGGDGYEQFF. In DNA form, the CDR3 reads TGCGCCAGCAGCTACACAGGGGGCGATGGCTATGAGCAGTTCTTC.

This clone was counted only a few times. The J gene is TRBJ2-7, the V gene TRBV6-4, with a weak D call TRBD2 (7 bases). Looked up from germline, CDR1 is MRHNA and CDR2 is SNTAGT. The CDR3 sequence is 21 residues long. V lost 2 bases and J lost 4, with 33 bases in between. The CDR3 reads CASSDHRGAPLAIRKGYEQYF. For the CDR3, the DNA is TGTGCCAGCAGTGACCATCGGGGGGCCCCACTAGCGATACGTAAAGGGTACGAGCAGTACTTC.

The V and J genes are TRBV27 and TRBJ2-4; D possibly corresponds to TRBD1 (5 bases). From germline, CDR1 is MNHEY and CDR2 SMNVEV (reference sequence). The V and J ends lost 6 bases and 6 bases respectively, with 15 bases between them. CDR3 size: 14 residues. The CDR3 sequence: CASRRGPQGNIQYF. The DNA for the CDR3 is TGTGCCAGCAGAAGGGGTCCCCAGGGAAACATTCAGTACTTC.

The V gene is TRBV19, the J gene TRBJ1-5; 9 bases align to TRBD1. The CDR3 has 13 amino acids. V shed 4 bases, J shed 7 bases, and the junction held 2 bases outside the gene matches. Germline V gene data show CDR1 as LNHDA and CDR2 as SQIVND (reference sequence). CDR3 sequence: CASSRDRDQPQHF. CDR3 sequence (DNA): TGTGCCAGTAGTAGGGACAGGGACCAGCCCCAGCATTTT.

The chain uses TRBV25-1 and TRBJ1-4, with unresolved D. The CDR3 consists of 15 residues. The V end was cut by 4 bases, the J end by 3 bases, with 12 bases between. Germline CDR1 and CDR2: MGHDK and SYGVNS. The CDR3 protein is CASSGRWASNEKLFF. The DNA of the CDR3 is TGTGCCAGCAGTGGCCGATGGGCCTCTAATGAAAAACTGTTTTTT.

CDR3 sequence: CASSEYSVGTPHTDTQYF. For the CDR3, the DNA is TGTGCCAGCAGTGAATATTCGGTCGGGACACCACACACAGATACGCAGTATTTT. V usage is TRBV25-1 and J usage is TRBJ2-3, with D tentatively TRBD1 (6 bases). The V gene's germline CDR1 is MGHDK and CDR2 SYGVNS. The CDR3 spans 18 residues. V was cut by 0 bases and J by 2 bases, with 18 bases left in between.